One and the same sample provided the 13 T cell receptor beta chains below, sequenced in a study of T cell responses to AZD1222 COVID-19 vaccine. Produced via immunoSEQ multiplex PCR; TCRdb's table is partial and in-frame only. The profile shows about 110,000 clones, 88% of them singletons. The material sequenced was peripheral blood, taken on day 0 of AZD1222 vaccination. The receptors were sampled from an adult in good health.

This chain links TRBV4-1 with TRBJ1-1; D may be TRBD1 (5 bases). V was shortened by 0 bases and J by 7 bases, with 9 bases between the two germline ends. The CDR3 runs to 13 residues. Germline lookup yields CDR1 MGHRA and CDR2 YSYEKL. The DNA of the CDR3 is TGCGCCAGCAGCCAAGACGGGACGGATGAAGCTTTCTTT. Translated: CASSQDGTDEAFF.

J is TRBJ1-3 and V is TRBV7-9; unclear D gene. V was trimmed by 6 bases and J by 0 bases, leaving 9 bases between them. CDR3 length: 14 amino acids. Per germline, CDR1 SEHNR and CDR2 FQNEAQ (reference sequence). CDR3 sequence (DNA): TGTGCCAGCAGTTACGAGAGCTCTGGAAACACCATATATTTT. It is translated as CASSYESSGNTIYF.

The chain employs TRBV7-2 and TRBJ2-1, with no clear D. Germline V gene sequence: CDR1 SGHTA, CDR2 FQGNSA. The V end lost 4 bases, the J end lost 8 bases, and 18 bases lay between the germline ends. This CDR3 region has 15 residues. The CDR3 nucleotides are TGTGCCAGCAGCTCTCGGGCGGCCCTTGGGTATGAGCAGTTCTTC. Amino acid sequence: CASSSRAALGYEQFF.

The table lists this clone with a few counts. V usage is TRBV6-6 and J usage is TRBJ1-2, with D possibly being TRBD1 (5 bases). With 5 bases removed from V and 4 bases from J, the gap between germline ends came to 11 bases. This CDR3 is built from 13 residues. Germline values: CDR1 MNHNY, CDR2 SVGAGI (reference sequence). CDR3 coding DNA: TGTGCCAGCAGTAAACAGGTAGCCTATGGCTACACCTTC. Its protein product is CASSKQVAYGYTF.

The CDR3 here is CASRPGHGYGYTF. For the CDR3, the DNA is TGTGCCAGCAGGCCGGGACACGGCTATGGCTACACCTTC. The J gene is TRBJ1-2, the V gene TRBV5-6; a possible D gene is TRBD1 (6 bases). The CDR3 is made up of 13 amino acids. CDR1 SGHDT and CDR2 YYEEEE come from the germline V gene. The V gene lost 5 bases and the J gene lost 4 bases, with 12 bases spanning the gap.

The V gene is TRBV30, the J gene TRBJ1-5; tentatively, D is TRBD1 (6 bases). The germline CDR1 and CDR2 sequences are GTSNPN and SVGIG (reference sequence). The CDR3 length is 15 residues. V was pared by 3 bases and J by 1 base, with 13 bases between. The CDR3 coding sequence is TGTGCCTGGAGCTCACAGGGAACGAGCAATCAGCCCCAGCATTTT. Translation gives CAWSSQGTSNQPQHF.

The chain joins TRBV18 to TRBJ2-5, with a possible D match to TRBD2 (6 bases). CDR1 is KGHSH and CDR2 is LQKENI in the germline V gene. The CDR3 extends over 15 amino acids. V lost 3 bases and J 3 bases, leaving 14 bases between the germline ends. For the CDR3, the DNA is TGTGCCAGCTCACCCCCTGGACTACCCAAAGAGACCCAGTACTTC. Protein sequence: CASSPPGLPKETQYF.

This rearrangement joins TRBV14 to TRBJ1-5; no clear D. Germline V lookup: CDR1 SGHDN, CDR2 FVKESK. The CDR3 length is 15 residues. Between the trimmed V and J ends, which lost 1 base and 2 bases, there was a span of 9 bases. The CDR3 here is CASSQGGTGNQPQHF. Here the CDR3 DNA reads TGTGCCAGCAGCCAAGGTGGTACGGGCAATCAGCCCCAGCATTTT.

V and J are TRBV5-1 and TRBJ1-2; weak D call: TRBD1 (5 bases). Germline CDR1 reads SGHRS; CDR2 reads YFSETQ. CDR3 length equals 14 residues. The V end lost 0 bases, the J end lost 4 bases, and 10 bases lay between the germline ends. CDR3 sequence (DNA): TGCGCCAGCAGCTTGGCCCTAGACAGCTATGGCTACACCTTC. It yields the protein CASSLALDSYGYTF.

The genes are TRBV27 and TRBJ1-4; 10 bases line up with TRBD1. Germline CDR1 reads MNHEY; CDR2 reads SMNVEV (reference sequence). The CDR3 length is 14 residues. The J segment lost 10 bases and the V segment lost 6 bases, leaving 8 bases of the junction unmatched. CDR3 sequence reads: CASSWTGGRRKLFF. The CDR3 coding sequence is TGTGCCAGCAGCTGGACAGGGGGAAGGAGAAAACTGTTTTTT.

The V call is TRBV24-1, the J call TRBJ2-3, with 8 bases lining up with TRBD2. CDR3 length: 18 amino acids. Germline V lookup: CDR1 KGHDR, CDR2 SFDVKD. V was clipped by 2 bases and J by 0 bases; unmatched bases: 9. CDR3 coding DNA: TGTGCCACCAGTGATTCCCGGGGGGGGGAGGCTAGCACAGATACGCAGTATTTT. Its protein is CATSDSRGGEASTDTQYF.

The V gene is TRBV29-1, the J gene TRBJ2-1; D is undetermined. The CDR3 spans 12 residues. V lost 7 bases and J lost 5, with 12 bases in between. Germline loops: CDR1 SQVTM, CDR2 ANQGSEA. The CDR3 nucleotides read TGCAGCGCTAACGAGCACGACAATGAGCAGTTCTTC. Translating gives CSANEHDNEQFF.

This sequence joins TRBV12-3 or TRBV12-4 and TRBJ1-2; tentatively, D is TRBD1 (5 bases). This CDR3 has 11 residues. Trimming removed 3 bases from V and 8 bases from J, with 7 bases in between. The CDR3 loop reads CASSFRDGYTF. As DNA, the CDR3 is TGTGCCAGCAGTTTTAGGGACGGCTACACCTTC.